This T cell receptor (beta chain) was identified in a study of T cell responses to AZD1222 COVID-19 vaccine. Overall study: Second-dose timings of about 4 or about 12 weeks were pooled. Overall study results and limits: Seropositive at baseline were only 5 or 6 AZD1222 recipients. Mostly white British, mostly female donors; authors suggested clonal diversity may be underestimated. Elevations in Spike-specific TCR breadth and depth followed administration of two AZD1222 doses.

The method was immunoSEQ multiplex PCR; TCRdb's version includes in-frame clones alone and lacks a portion of them. The sample consists of 80,000 to 95,000 clones, 60% to 80% of them appearing once. Looked up from germline, CDR1 is KGHSH and CDR2 is LQKENI. The CDR3 is 15 amino acids. Trimming took 2 bases from V and 3 from J, leaving 11 bases between them. Details on this clone: Antigen: not known.

V and J are TRBV18 and TRBJ1-3; D call uncertain. Sequencing used peripheral blood, obtained on day 0 of AZD1222 vaccination. The clonotype originates from an adult in good health. The CDR3 DNA sequence: TGTGCCAGCTCACCATCAGAATTCTTTGGAAACACCATATATTTT. It specifies CASSPSEFFGNTIYF.